These 9 T cell receptor beta chains came from one sample sequenced in a study of technical replicates of blood from a few donors. Profiling relied on immunoSEQ multiplex PCR, and the TCRdb table lists in-frame clones only, not all of them. The sample has roughly 59,000 clones, around 87% seen once. Sequencing was done on a sample of PBMCs. The receptors were gathered from a human donor in good health. Some clones in this sample may be carry-over from other donors' samples.

The chain is built from TRBV29-1 and TRBJ1-2; possible D gene TRBD1, 6 bases. V lost 6 bases and J lost 4, with 9 bases in between. This CDR3 is built from 11 residues. Germline V CDR1 and CDR2: SQVTM, ANQGSEA. This CDR3 reads CSVQQGYGYTF. CDR3 in DNA: TGCAGCGTCCAACAGGGCTATGGCTACACCTTC. Supplemented by reference TRBV29-1 and TRBJ1-2, the full variable domain reads SAVISQKPSRDICQRGTSLTIQCQVDSQVTMMFWYRQQPGQSLTLIATANQGSEATYESGFVIDKFPISRPNLTFSTLTVSNMSPEDSSIYLCSVQQGYGYTFGSGTRLTVV.

This clone was seen ten or more times. The rearrangement uses TRBV7-9 and TRBJ2-1; no firm D call. Germline CDR1 reads SEHNR; CDR2 reads FQNEAQ (reference sequence). Trimming stripped 5 bases from V and 4 bases from J, with 12 bases between. The CDR3 extends over 14 amino acids. CDR3 nucleotide sequence: TGTGCCAGCAGCCCTCCTATCACGTACAATGAGCAGTTCTTC. This sequence encodes CASSPPITYNEQFF.

CDR3 amino acids: CASSLDRERKTEAFF. CDR3 coding DNA: TGCGCCAGCAGCCTAGACAGGGAACGGAAAACTGAAGCTTTCTTT. The V call is TRBV5-1, the J call TRBJ1-1; 7 bases fit TRBD1. The germline gives CDR1 SGHRS, CDR2 YFSETQ. The V segment lost 4 bases and the J segment 5 bases; nucleotides outside the gene matches: 11. The CDR3 is 15 amino acids. Looking up the rest from reference TRBV5-1 and TRBJ1-1 gives the full variable domain: KAGVTQTPRYLIKTRGQQVTLSCSPISGHRSVSWYQQTPGQGLQFLFEYFSETQRNKGNFPGRFSGRQFSNSRSEMNVSTLELGDSALYLCASSLDRERKTEAFFGQGTRLTVV.

The V and J genes are TRBV5-6 and TRBJ1-1; D uncertain. This CDR3 is built from 15 residues. V was cut by 4 bases and J by 0 bases, with 13 bases left in between. Germline V gives CDR1 SGHDT, CDR2 YYEEEE. CDR3 sequence reads: CASSRSDGMNTEAFF. In nucleotides, the CDR3 is TGTGCCAGCAGCCGATCTGACGGGATGAACACTGAAGCTTTCTTT.

The rearrangement uses TRBV7-8 and TRBJ2-5; no firm D call. There are 16 residues in the CDR3. From germline, CDR1 is SGHVS and CDR2 FQNEAQ. Deletions cut 2 bases from V and 2 bases from J, with 15 bases between. The CDR3 nucleotides read TGTGCCAGCAGCTTATTCTATCTAGGAAAGCAAGAGACCCAGTACTTC. Protein: CASSLFYLGKQETQYF.

The CDR3, as DNA: TGCGCCAGCAGCCAAGCCGGGGCTAGGACAGTCCGCTATAATTCACCCCTCCACTTT. The encoded protein is CASSQAGARTVRYNSPLHF. The chain joins TRBV4-3 to TRBJ1-6; tentative D call: TRBD1 (6 bases). The V gene's germline CDR1 is LGHNA and CDR2 YSLEER. V was trimmed by 1 base and J by 3 bases, leaving 19 bases between them. The CDR3 spans 19 residues.

The V and J genes are TRBV18 and TRBJ2-5; weak D call: TRBD1 (6 bases). The CDR3 spans 14 residues. Looked up from germline, CDR1 is KGHSH and CDR2 is LQKENI. Between the trimmed V and J ends, which lost 0 bases and 2 bases, there was a span of 7 bases. CDR3 nucleotides: TGTGCCAGCTCACCACCGAGGGGGCAAGAGACCCAGTACTTC. This encodes CASSPPRGQETQYF.

The V and J genes are TRBV10-3 and TRBJ1-4; perhaps TRBD1 as D (5 bases). The CDR3 has 15 amino acids. Trimming removed 3 bases from V and 5 bases from J, with 13 bases in between. Per germline, CDR1 ENHRY and CDR2 SYGVKD. In nucleotides, the CDR3 is TGTGCCATCAGTGATGGTTGGGGGGGAAATGAAAAACTGTTTTTT. Translating gives CAISDGWGGNEKLFF.

The rearrangement joins TRBV9 to TRBJ2-1; 9 bases match TRBD2. CDR3 length: 16 residues. The V gene end was trimmed by 4 bases and the J gene end by 9 bases; junction bases not matched to a gene: 14. CDR1 and CDR2 from the germline V gene are SGDLS and YYNGEE. The CDR3 bases are TGTGCCAGCAGCAGAACCGGGACTAGCTCCTCCGGTGAGCAGTTCTTC. This sequence encodes CASSRTGTSSSGEQFF.